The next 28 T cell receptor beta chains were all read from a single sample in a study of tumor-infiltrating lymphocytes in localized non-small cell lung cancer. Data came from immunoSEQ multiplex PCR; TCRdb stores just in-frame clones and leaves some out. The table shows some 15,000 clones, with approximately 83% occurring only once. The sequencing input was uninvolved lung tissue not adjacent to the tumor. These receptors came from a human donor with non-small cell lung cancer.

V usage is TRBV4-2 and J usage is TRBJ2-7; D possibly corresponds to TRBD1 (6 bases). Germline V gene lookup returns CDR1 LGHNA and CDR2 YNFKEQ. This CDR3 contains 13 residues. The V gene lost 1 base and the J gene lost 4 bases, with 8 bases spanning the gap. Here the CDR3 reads CASSQVQGYEQYF. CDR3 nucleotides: TGTGCCAGCAGCCAAGTACAGGGTTACGAGCAGTACTTC.

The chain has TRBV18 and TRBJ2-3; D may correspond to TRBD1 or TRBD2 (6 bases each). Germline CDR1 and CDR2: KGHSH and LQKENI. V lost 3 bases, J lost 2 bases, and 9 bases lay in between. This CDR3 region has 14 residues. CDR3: CASSPGGPTDTQYF. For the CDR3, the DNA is TGTGCCAGCTCACCTGGGGGGCCCACAGATACGCAGTATTTT.

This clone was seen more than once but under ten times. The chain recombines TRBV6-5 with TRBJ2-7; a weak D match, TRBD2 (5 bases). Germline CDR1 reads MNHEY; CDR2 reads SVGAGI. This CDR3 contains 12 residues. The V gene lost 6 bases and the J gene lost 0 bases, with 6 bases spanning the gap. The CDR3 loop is CASRRDSYEQYF. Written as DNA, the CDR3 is TGTGCCAGCAGGAGGGACTCCTACGAGCAGTACTTC.

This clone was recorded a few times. As DNA, the CDR3 is TGTGCCAGCAGCCGAACAGGGTTCTATGGCTACACCTTC. This gives the protein CASSRTGFYGYTF. This chain uses TRBV7-9 with TRBJ1-2; perhaps TRBD1 as D (6 bases). This CDR3 contains 13 residues. Germline V CDR1 and CDR2: SEHNR, FQNEAQ (reference sequence). Between the trimmed V and J ends, which lost 5 bases and 4 bases, there was a span of 11 bases. The full variable domain, completed using reference TRBV7-9 and TRBJ1-2, is DTGVSQNPRHKITKRGQNVTFRCDPISEHNRLYWYRQTLGQGPEFLTYFQNEAQLEKSRLLSDRFSAERPKGSFSTLEIQRTEQGDSAMYLCASSRTGFYGYTFGSGTRLTVV.

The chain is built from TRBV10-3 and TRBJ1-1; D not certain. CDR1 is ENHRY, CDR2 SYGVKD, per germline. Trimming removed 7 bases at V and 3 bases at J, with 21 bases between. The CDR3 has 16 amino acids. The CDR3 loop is CAITRIGLPVDTEAFF. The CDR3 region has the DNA TGTGCCATCACCCGTATCGGTCTACCGGTCGACACTGAAGCTTTCTTT.

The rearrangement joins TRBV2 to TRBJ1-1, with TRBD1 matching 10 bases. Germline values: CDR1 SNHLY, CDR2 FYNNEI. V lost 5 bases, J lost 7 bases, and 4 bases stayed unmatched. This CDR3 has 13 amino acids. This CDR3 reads CASSPDRGYEAFF. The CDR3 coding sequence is TGTGCCAGCAGTCCGGACAGGGGGTATGAAGCTTTCTTT.

The CDR3: CASSLRGQGYMNTEAFF. CDR3 coding DNA: TGTGCCAGCAGCTTAAGGGGACAGGGTTATATGAACACTGAAGCTTTCTTT. J is TRBJ1-1 and V is TRBV11-2; TRBD1 matches at 9 bases. CDR3 length: 17 amino acids. J was trimmed by 0 bases and V by 2 bases; bases with no gene match: 7. Looked up from germline, CDR1 is SGHAT and CDR2 is FQNNGV.

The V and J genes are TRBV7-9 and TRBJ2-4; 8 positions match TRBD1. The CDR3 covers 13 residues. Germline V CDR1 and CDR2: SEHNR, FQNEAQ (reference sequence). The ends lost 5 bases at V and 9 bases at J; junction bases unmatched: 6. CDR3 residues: CASSRTGIPIQYF. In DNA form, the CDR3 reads TGTGCCAGCAGCAGGACAGGGATTCCCATTCAGTACTTC.

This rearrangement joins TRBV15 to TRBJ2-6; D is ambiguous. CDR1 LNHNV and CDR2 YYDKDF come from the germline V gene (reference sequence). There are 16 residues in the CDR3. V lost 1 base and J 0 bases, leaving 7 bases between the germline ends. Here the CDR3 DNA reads TGTGCCACCAGCAGAGCCGGCCTCTCTGGGGCCAACGTCCTGACTTTC. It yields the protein CATSRAGLSGANVLTF.

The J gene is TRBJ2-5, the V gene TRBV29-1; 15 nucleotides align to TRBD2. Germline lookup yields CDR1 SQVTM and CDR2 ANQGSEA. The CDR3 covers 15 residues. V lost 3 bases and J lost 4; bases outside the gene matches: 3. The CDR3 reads CSVDKGLAGGETQYF. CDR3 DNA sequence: TGCAGCGTTGACAAGGGACTAGCGGGAGGAGAGACCCAGTACTTC. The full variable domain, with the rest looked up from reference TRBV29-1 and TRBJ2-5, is SAVISQKPSRDICQRGTSLTIQCQVDSQVTMMFWYRQQPGQSLTLIATANQGSEATYESGFVIDKFPISRPNLTFSTLTVSNMSPEDSSIYLCSVDKGLAGGETQYFGPGTRLLVL.

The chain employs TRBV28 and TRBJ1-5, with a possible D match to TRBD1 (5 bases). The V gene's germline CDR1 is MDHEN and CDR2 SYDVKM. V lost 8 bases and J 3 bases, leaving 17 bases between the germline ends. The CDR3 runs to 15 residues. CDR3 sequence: CASRKPWGNNQPQHF. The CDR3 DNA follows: TGTGCCAGCCGAAAGCCCTGGGGGAACAATCAGCCCCAGCATTTT.

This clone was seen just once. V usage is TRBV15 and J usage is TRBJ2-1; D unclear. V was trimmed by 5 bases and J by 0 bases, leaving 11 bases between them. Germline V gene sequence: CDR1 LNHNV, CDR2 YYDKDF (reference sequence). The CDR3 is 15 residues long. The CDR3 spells CATSPASVSYNEQFF. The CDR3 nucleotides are TGTGCCACCAGCCCCGCGAGCGTCTCCTACAATGAGCAGTTCTTC.

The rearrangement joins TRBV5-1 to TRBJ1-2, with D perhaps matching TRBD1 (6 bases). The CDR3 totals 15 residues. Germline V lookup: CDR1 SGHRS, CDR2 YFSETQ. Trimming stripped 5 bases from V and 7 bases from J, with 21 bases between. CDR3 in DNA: TGCGCCAGCAGTCCAAATCCGGGGGCAGCAGGTGGCTACACCTTC. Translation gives CASSPNPGAAGGYTF.

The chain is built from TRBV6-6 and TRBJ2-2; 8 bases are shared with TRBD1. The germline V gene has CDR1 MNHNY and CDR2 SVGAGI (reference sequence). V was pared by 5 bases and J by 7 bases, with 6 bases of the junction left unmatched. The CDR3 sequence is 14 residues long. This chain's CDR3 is CASSMTGVNGELFF. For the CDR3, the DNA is TGTGCCAGCAGTATGACAGGGGTCAACGGGGAGCTGTTTTTT.

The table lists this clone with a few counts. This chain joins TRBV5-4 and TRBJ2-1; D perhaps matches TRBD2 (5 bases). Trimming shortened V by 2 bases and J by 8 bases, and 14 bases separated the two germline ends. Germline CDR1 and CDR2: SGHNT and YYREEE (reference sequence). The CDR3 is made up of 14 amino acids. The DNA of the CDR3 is TGTGCCAGCAGCTTACGGGGAAATAGCGATGAGCAGTTCTTC. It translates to CASSLRGNSDEQFF.

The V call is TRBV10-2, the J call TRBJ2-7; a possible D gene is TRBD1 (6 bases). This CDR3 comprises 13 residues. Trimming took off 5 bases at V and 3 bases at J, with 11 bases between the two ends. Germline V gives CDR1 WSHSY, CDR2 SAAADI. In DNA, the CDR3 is TGCGCCAGCAGTCGGACAGCCAACTACGAGCAGTACTTC. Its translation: CASSRTANYEQYF.

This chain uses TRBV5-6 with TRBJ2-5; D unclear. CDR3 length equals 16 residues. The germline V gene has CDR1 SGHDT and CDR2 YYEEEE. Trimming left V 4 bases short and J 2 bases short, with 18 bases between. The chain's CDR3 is CASSPRTELKQETQYF. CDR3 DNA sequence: TGTGCCAGCAGCCCCCGGACGGAACTTAAACAAGAGACCCAGTACTTC.

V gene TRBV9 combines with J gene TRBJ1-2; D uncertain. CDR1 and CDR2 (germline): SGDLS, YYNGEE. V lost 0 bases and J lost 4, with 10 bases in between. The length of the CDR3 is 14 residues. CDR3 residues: CASSVAGDFYGYTF. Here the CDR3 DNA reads TGTGCCAGCAGCGTAGCCGGGGATTTCTATGGCTACACCTTC. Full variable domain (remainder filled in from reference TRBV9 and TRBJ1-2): DSGVTQTPKHLITATGQRVTLRCSPRSGDLSVYWYQQSLDQGLQFLIQYYNGEERAKGNILERFSAQQFPDLHSELNLSSLELGDSALYFCASSVAGDFYGYTFGSGTRLTVV.

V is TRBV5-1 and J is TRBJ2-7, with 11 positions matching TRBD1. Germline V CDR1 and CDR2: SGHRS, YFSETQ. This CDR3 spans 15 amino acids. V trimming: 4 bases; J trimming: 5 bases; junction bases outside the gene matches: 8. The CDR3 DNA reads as TGCGCCAGCAGCCCGTGGACAGGGGGCGCGGACGAGCAGTACTTC. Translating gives CASSPWTGGADEQYF.

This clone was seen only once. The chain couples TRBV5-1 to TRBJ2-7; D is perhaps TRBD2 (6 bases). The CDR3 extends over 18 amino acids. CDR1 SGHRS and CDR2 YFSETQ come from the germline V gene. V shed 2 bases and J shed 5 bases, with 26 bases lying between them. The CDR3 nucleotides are TGCGCCAGCAGCTTAGGAGGGGTGACTCTAGGGGCCTACCACGAGCAGTACTTC. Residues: CASSLGGVTLGAYHEQYF.

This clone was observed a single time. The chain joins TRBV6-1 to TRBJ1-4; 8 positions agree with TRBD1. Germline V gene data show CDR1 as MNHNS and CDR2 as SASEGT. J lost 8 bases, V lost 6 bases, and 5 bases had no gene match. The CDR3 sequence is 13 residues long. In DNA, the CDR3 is TGTGCCAGCAGAGACGGGACAGGAGAAAAACTGTTTTTT. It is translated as CASRDGTGEKLFF.

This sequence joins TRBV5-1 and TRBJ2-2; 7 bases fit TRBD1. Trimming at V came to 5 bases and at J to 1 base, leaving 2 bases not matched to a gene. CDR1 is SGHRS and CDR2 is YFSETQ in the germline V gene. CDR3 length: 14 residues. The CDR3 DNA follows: TGCGCCAGCAGGTGGACAGGGAACACCGGGGAGCTGTTTTTT. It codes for CASRWTGNTGELFF.

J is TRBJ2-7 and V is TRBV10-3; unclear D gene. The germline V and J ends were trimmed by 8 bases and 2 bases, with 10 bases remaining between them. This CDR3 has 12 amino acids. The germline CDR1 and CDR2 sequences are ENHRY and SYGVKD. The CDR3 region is CAISSETYEQYF. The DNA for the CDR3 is TGTGCCATCTCAAGCGAGACCTACGAGCAGTACTTC.

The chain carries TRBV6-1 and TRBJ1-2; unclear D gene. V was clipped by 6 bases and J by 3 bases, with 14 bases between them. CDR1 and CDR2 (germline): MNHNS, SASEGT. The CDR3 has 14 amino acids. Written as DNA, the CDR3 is TGTGCCAGCAGGGGAGTGTATATGGACTATGGCTACACCTTC. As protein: CASRGVYMDYGYTF.

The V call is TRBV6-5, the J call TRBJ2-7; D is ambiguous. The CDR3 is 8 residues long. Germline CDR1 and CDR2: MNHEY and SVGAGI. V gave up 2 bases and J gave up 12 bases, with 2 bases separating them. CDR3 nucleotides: TGTGCCAGCAGTTACCCGTACTTC. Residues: CASSYPYF.

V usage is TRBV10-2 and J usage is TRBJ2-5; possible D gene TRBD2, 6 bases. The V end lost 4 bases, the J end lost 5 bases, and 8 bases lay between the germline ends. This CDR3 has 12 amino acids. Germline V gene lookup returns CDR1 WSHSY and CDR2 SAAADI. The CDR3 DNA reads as TGCGCCAGCAGTGGTGGGGGGGAGACCCAGTACTTC. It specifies CASSGGGETQYF.

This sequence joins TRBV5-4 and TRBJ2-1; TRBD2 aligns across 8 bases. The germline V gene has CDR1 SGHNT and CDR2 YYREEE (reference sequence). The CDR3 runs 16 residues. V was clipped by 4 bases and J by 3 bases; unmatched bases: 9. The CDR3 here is CASSANPTSGYNEQFF. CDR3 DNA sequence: TGTGCCAGCAGCGCCAACCCAACTAGCGGCTACAATGAGCAGTTCTTC.

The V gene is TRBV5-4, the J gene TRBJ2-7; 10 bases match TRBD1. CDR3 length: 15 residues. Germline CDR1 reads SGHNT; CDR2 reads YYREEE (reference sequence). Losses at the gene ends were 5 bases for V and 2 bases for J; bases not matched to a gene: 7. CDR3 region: CASSFTGTGAYEQYF. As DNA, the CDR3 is TGTGCCAGCAGTTTTACCGGGACAGGGGCCTACGAGCAGTACTTC.